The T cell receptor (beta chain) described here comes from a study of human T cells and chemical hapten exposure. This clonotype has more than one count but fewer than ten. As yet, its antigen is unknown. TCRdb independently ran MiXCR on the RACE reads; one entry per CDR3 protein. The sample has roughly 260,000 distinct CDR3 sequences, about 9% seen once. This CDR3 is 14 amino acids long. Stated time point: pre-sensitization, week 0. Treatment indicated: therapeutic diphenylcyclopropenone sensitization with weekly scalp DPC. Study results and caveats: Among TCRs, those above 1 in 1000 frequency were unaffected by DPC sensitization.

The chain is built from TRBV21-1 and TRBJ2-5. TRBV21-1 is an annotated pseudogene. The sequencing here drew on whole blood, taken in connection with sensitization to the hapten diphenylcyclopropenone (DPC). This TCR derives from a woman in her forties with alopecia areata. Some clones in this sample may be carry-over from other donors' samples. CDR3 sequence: CASSKPEMEETQYF. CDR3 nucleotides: TGTGCCAGCAGCAAACCGGAGATGGAAGAGACCCAGTACTTC.